Each of the 23 T cell receptor beta chains below was sequenced from the same sample in a study of beta chain features in type 1 diabetes (dated by TCRdb to about 2018). Receptor amplification or capture employed the immunoSEQ multiplex PCR assay. The entire isolated RNA was reverse transcribed using the High Capacity cDNA Reverse Transcription Kit, and thus expressed TCRB transcripts were sequenced. TCRdb holds this immuneACCESS table with in-frame rearrangements only. Some clones are missing; in checked studies, unresolved V genes explain under half, and the rest has no known cause. The sample profile shows around 500,000 clones; roughly 31% of them were found once. The ten largest make up 0.05% to 0.065% of the sample. The sample taken for sequencing was naive CD4+ T cells from blood. The cell subset or site label here, explained by the study, means: true naive CD4+ T cells. Receptor source: a man younger than 35 in good health.

The chain employs TRBV4-3 and TRBJ2-2, with D perhaps matching TRBD1 (5 bases). The germline V gene has CDR1 LGHNA and CDR2 YSLEER. The CDR3 extends over 15 amino acids. Trimming took off 1 base at V and 1 base at J, with 7 bases between the two ends. The DNA for the CDR3 is TGCGCCAGCAGCCAAGGGGGCGGGAACACCGGGGAGCTGTTTTTT. Translating gives CASSQGGGNTGELFF.

This clone has more than one count but fewer than ten. The chain has TRBV7-2 and TRBJ2-7, with D hard to call. This CDR3 region has 11 residues. CDR1 and CDR2 from the germline V gene are SGHTA and FQGNSA. The V end was cut by 5 bases, the J end by 3 bases, with 5 bases between. CDR3 amino acids: CASSSHYEQYF. For the CDR3, the DNA is TGTGCCAGCAGCAGCCACTACGAGCAGTACTTC.

This clone was detected a few times. The V call is TRBV7-2, the J call TRBJ1-5, with TRBD1 as a possible D gene (5 bases). V dropped 1 base and J dropped 7 bases, with 11 bases sitting between them. The CDR3 is made up of 14 amino acids. Germline CDR1 and CDR2: SGHTA and FQGNSA. The CDR3 loop reads CASSLVARGQPQHF. Here the CDR3 DNA reads TGTGCCAGCAGCTTAGTTGCGAGGGGACAGCCCCAGCATTTT.

This clone was observed a few times. V gene TRBV4-2 combines with J gene TRBJ2-1; tentatively, D is TRBD1 (7 bases). CDR1 is LGHNA and CDR2 is YNFKEQ in the germline V gene. The CDR3 length is 17 residues. V was shortened by 2 bases and J by 6 bases, with 20 bases between the two germline ends. DNA for the CDR3: TGTGCCAGCAGCCAATTAAAGCAGGGGGAGGATATCAATGAGCAGTTCTTC. This gives the protein CASSQLKQGEDINEQFF.

This sequence joins TRBV4-2 and TRBJ2-5; maybe TRBD2 (6 bases). The CDR3 loop spans 14 amino acids. Germline loops: CDR1 LGHNA, CDR2 YNFKEQ. Trimming pared 1 base from V and 5 bases from J, leaving 11 bases between. CDR3 nucleotide sequence: TGTGCCAGCAGCCAAGGGGGACTGGGCGAGACCCAGTACTTC. Amino acid sequence: CASSQGGLGETQYF.

The chain uses TRBV18 and TRBJ2-1, with D unresolved. The length of the CDR3 is 13 residues. V lost 6 bases and J lost 10, with 16 bases in between. CDR1 and CDR2 from the germline V gene are KGHSH and LQKENI. The CDR3 loop is CASSPGSWIEQFF. In DNA form, the CDR3 reads TGTGCCAGCTCCCCAGGCTCTTGGATAGAGCAGTTCTTC.

This clone was picked up a small number of times. The genes are TRBV5-6 and TRBJ2-5; TRBD1 matches 7 bases. J lost 0 bases, V lost 3 bases, and 8 bases had no gene match. CDR1 is SGHDT and CDR2 is YYEEEE in the germline V gene. The CDR3 extends over 16 amino acids. The CDR3 here is CASSSRDRVYQETQYF. The CDR3 DNA sequence: TGTGCCAGCAGCTCCCGGGACAGAGTGTACCAAGAGACCCAGTACTTC.

V and J are TRBV10-3 and TRBJ2-1; 10 bases fit TRBD2. Unmatched junction bases numbered 6, after V lost 5 bases and J lost 2 bases. The CDR3 is 16 amino acids. Germline-derived CDR1 and CDR2 are ENHRY and SYGVKD. CDR3 sequence: CAISPSGRATYNEQFF. CDR3 DNA sequence: TGTGCCATCAGTCCCAGCGGGAGGGCCACCTACAATGAGCAGTTCTTC.

There are a few counts of this clone. CDR3 sequence (DNA): TGTGCCAGCAGCGCAGAGGGGGCCTGGGAGCCCCAGCATTTT. It specifies CASSAEGAWEPQHF. This chain connects TRBV7-9 to TRBJ1-5, with 7 bases that match TRBD1. The germline V gene encodes CDR1 SEHNR and CDR2 FQNEAQ (reference sequence). CDR3 length: 14 amino acids. Unmatched junction bases numbered 9, after V lost 5 bases and J lost 8 bases.

This clone was observed a few times. The chain employs TRBV5-1 and TRBJ2-3, with D possibly matching TRBD1 (5 bases). The germline CDR1 and CDR2 sequences are SGHRS and YFSETQ. The CDR3 sequence is 15 residues long. The germline V and J ends were trimmed by 1 base and 2 bases, with 11 bases remaining between them. Here the CDR3 reads CASSLTGGNTDTQYF. CDR3 coding DNA: TGCGCCAGCAGCTTGACAGGCGGTAACACAGATACGCAGTATTTT.

This clone has only a few counts. The chain employs TRBV7-2 and TRBJ2-7; D call uncertain. The CDR3 has 13 residues. The germline V gene has CDR1 SGHTA and CDR2 FQGNSA. The V end was cut by 5 bases, the J end by 2 bases, with 10 bases between. The CDR3 reads CASSPTAAYEQYF. The CDR3 DNA reads TGTGCCAGCAGCCCCACGGCAGCCTACGAGCAGTACTTC.

The J gene is TRBJ2-2, the V gene TRBV7-3; no reliable D call. This CDR3 has 11 amino acids. V was pared by 10 bases and J by 9 bases, with 12 bases between. Germline values: CDR1 SGHTA, CDR2 FQGTGA. CDR3 sequence reads: CAILHPRELFF. In DNA form, the CDR3 reads TGTGCCATCCTCCATCCCCGGGAGCTGTTTTTT.

DNA of the CDR3: TGTGCCAGCAGCTCCAGACTAGCGGACAGCTCCTACAATGAGCAGTTCTTC. Protein product: CASSSRLADSSYNEQFF. The chain combines TRBV7-9 with TRBJ2-1; 9 positions agree with TRBD2. Germline values: CDR1 SEHNR, CDR2 FQNEAQ (reference sequence). The CDR3 runs 17 residues. V shed 4 bases, J shed 0 bases, and the junction held 7 bases outside the gene matches.

This clone appeared a few times. The rearrangement links TRBV29-1 to TRBJ1-1; TRBD1 is a possible D gene (5 bases). The CDR3 sequence is 12 residues long. The V gene's germline CDR1 is SQVTM and CDR2 ANQGSEA. Trimming left V 2 bases short and J 4 bases short, with 8 bases between. CDR3 coding DNA: TGCAGCGTTGAATCGGGGGGCACTGAAGCTTTCTTT. Protein sequence: CSVESGGTEAFF.

This chain connects TRBV25-1 to TRBJ1-4; TRBD1 aligns across 9 bases. The trim removed 8 bases at V and 6 bases at J, leaving 10 bases unmatched. The CDR3 runs to 15 residues. The germline V gene encodes CDR1 MGHDK and CDR2 SYGVNS. The chain's CDR3 is CASGKTGGQDEKLFF. For the CDR3, the DNA is TGTGCCAGCGGAAAGACAGGGGGTCAGGATGAAAAACTGTTTTTT.

The chain has TRBV6-1 and TRBJ2-7, with D tentatively TRBD2 (5 bases). The V end was cut by 6 bases, the J end by 3 bases, with 15 bases between. CDR1 is MNHNS and CDR2 is SASEGT in the germline V gene. The CDR3 spans 14 residues. CDR3 coding DNA: TGTGCCAGCAGCTCACTTAGAGGGATCTACGAGCAGTACTTC. This sequence encodes CASSSLRGIYEQYF.

This clone occurred a few times. The chain has TRBV6-6 and TRBJ2-1, with D perhaps matching TRBD1 (5 bases). This CDR3 comprises 13 residues. Germline assignment: CDR1 MNHNY and CDR2 SVGAGI (reference sequence). The V gene lost 8 bases and the J gene lost 2 bases, with 10 bases spanning the gap. This CDR3 reads CASLSGPYNEQFF. CDR3 nucleotide sequence: TGTGCCAGCCTGTCAGGGCCCTACAATGAGCAGTTCTTC.

V gene TRBV29-1 combines with J gene TRBJ2-7, with D possibly matching TRBD2 (6 bases). CDR1 is SQVTM, CDR2 ANQGSEA, per germline. The CDR3 runs 14 residues. The V gene lost 5 bases and the J gene lost 4 bases, with 18 bases spanning the gap. CDR3 protein: CSVHDGGKSYEQYF. The DNA for the CDR3 is TGCAGCGTTCATGACGGGGGAAAGTCATACGAGCAGTACTTC.

This clone was seen a few times. CDR3: CSVWGVNEKLFF. DNA for the CDR3: TGCAGCGTATGGGGCGTGAATGAAAAACTGTTTTTT. This rearrangement joins TRBV29-1 to TRBJ1-4; TRBD1 is a possible D gene (5 bases). Trimming removed 6 bases from V and 5 bases from J, with 10 bases in between. The germline V gene encodes CDR1 SQVTM and CDR2 ANQGSEA. CDR3 size: 12 residues.

The chain links TRBV29-1 to TRBJ2-5, with unresolved D. Trimming shortened V by 4 bases and J by 2 bases, and 8 bases separated the two germline ends. CDR1 and CDR2 from the germline V gene are SQVTM and ANQGSEA. CDR3 length: 12 residues. CDR3 DNA: TGCAGCGTTGGAAGGGCTCAAGAGACCCAGTACTTC. Protein: CSVGRAQETQYF.

This clone has a handful of counts. The chain joins TRBV30 to TRBJ2-3; 9 bases map to TRBD2. The germline CDR1 and CDR2 sequences are GTSNPN and SVGIG (reference sequence). The CDR3 covers 16 residues. V lost 3 bases, J lost 0 bases, and 7 bases stayed unmatched. The DNA of the CDR3 is TGTGCCTGGAGCCGAACTAGCGGGTATAGCACAGATACGCAGTATTTT. This gives the protein CAWSRTSGYSTDTQYF.

This clone has a handful of counts. The V call is TRBV7-9, the J call TRBJ1-4, with D unresolved. The V end was cut by 0 bases, the J end by 0 bases, with 8 bases between. Per germline, CDR1 SEHNR and CDR2 FQNEAQ (reference sequence). CDR3 size: 16 residues. DNA for the CDR3: TGTGCCAGCAGCTTAGCTCCGGAAACAACTAATGAAAAACTGTTTTTT. As protein: CASSLAPETTNEKLFF.

The count of this clone is one. The genes are TRBV19 and TRBJ2-7; D remains ambiguous. In germline, CDR1 is LNHDA, CDR2 SQIVND (reference sequence). Trimming pared 4 bases from V and 1 base from J, leaving 14 bases between. The CDR3 is made up of 15 amino acids. The CDR3: CASSRTWAESYEQYF. The DNA of the CDR3 is TGTGCCAGTAGTAGAACCTGGGCCGAGTCCTACGAGCAGTACTTC.